This TCR beta chain was sequenced during a study of cytomegalovirus exposure and HLA in healthy donors. Overall study results and limits: Some V segments, including TRBV6-2 and TRBV6-3, were excluded as indistinguishable. Analysis was carried out at a later point, and it linked a missense DCLRE1C variant to TCR beta V- and J-gene trimming. Among TCR beta chains, those listed as cytomegalovirus-associated numbered 164.

As to this clone: The antigen remains undetermined.

The CDR3 is made up of 16 amino acids. The germline CDR1 and CDR2 sequences are MNHNY and SVGAGI (reference sequence). Trimming cost V 0 bases and J 7 bases, with 19 bases left between them. This PCR relied on a set of 60 Vbeta primers and 13 Jbeta primers. Method: immunoSEQ multiplex PCR; TCRdb's copy keeps in-frame clones and lacks some. The table lists about 100,000 clones. The gene calls are TRBV6-6 and TRBJ2-7; tentatively, D is TRBD1 (7 bases). Specimen: PBMCs. The TCR comes from a girl between 10 and 17 years old in good health and CMV-seropositive. DNA of the CDR3: TGTGCCAGCAGTTACTCGTCCGGGGGCGCCAGGGGGGAGCAGTACTTC. Translation: CASSYSSGGARGEQYF.